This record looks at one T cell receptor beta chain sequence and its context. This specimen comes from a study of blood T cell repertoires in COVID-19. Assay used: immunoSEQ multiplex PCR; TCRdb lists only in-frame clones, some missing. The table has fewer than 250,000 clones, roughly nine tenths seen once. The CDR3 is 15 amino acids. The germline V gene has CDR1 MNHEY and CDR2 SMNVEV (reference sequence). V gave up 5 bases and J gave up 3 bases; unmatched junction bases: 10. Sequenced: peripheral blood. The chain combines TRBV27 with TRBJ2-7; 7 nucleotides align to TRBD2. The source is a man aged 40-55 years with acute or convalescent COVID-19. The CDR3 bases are TGTGCCAGCAGTCAGACAAGCGGGACCCACTACGAGCAGTACTTC. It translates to CASSQTSGTHYEQYF.